This TCR beta chain derives from a study of tumor and adjacent non-tumor tissue in lung cancer listed by TCRdb under 2018. Study-level background: Of the cohort, over 9 patients had adenocarcinoma, 2 had squamous cell carcinoma and 1 had small cell lung cancer. The approximately 15 patients were aged roughly 30 to 85 years, included about ten men and 5 women, and had TNM stage I to III disease. A total of approximately 120,000,000 productive TCRbeta reads were generated by sequencing, corresponding to an average of about 4 million reads per sample. Bulk TCRbeta repertoires were compared between lung tumor tissue and matched distant non-tumor lung tissue obtained from 15 lung cancer patients. For each patient, one tumor sample and one normal lung sample were taken, giving under 35 paired specimens that underwent TCRbeta CDR3 sequencing.

RNA was isolated from bulk unsorted tissue, and RNA quality was assessed with a NanoDrop ND-1000 and an Agilent 2100. Normal lung samples were distant non-tumor tissue taken more than 3 cm from the tumor edge. Donors were newly diagnosed lung cancer patients admitted for thoracic surgery in China between August and November 2014, without prior chemotherapy. The study excluded patients who had received radiotherapy or chemotherapy before or who had another cancer at the same time. Pieces of surgical tissue measuring roughly 1-2.2 cm3 were kept in RNAlater solution and held at -80 degrees C until needed. With respect to this clonotype: Its antigen remains unidentified. Base qualities are not provided; no much larger clone lies one nucleotide away.

What the authors observed across the whole study: Peripheral blood was not sequenced, so blood TCRbeta repertoires were not examined in the lung cancer patients of the study. The sequencing platform is not named in the methods, and unique molecular identifiers are not mentioned. With only roughly 14 patients in the cohort, the authors noted that larger samples and more detailed clinical data are needed. TCR diversity was significantly higher in younger patients, and greater tumor TCR diversity was associated with shorter overall survival and shorter disease-free survival. Tumor tissue showed significantly greater TCR diversity (inverse Simpson) than normal lung tissue (roughly 390 vs 170, P = 0.0075, Mann-Whitney U test). The top 100 clones accounted for a significantly larger cumulative portion of the repertoire in normal lung than in tumor tissue.

Library method: multiplex PCR. TCRdb names Illumina HiSeq 2500 as the instrument used. Following protocols modified from ARM-PCR, the researchers constructed TCRbeta libraries through three rounds of nested PCR with primers (Table S4). Before sequencing, PCR products in the 200-500 bp range were cut out of the gel and cleaned up using the QIAquick gel extraction kit. The published analysis was carried out like this. Reads were cleaned with Trimmomatic, merged with FLASH into complete CDR3 sequences, and assigned to V(D)J germline segments with MiTCR. VDJtools was used to compute clonal diversity as the inverse Simpson's index. In-frame sequences without a premature stop codon were defined as productive reads. TCRdb redid the processing of the public reads, applying fastp at Q25 and MiXCR, and retained in-frame beta chains. CDR3 protein duplicates are merged, each entry listing the most common genes and DNA. The V and J calls reflect TCRdb's pipeline rather than the authors' work. This sample lists around 80,000 distinct CDR3 sequences; about 80% were detected once. Around 43% of the sample lies in the top ten.

Material: distant non-tumor lung tissue. This TCR came from a man aged 70-80 years with non-small cell lung cancer.

The encoded CDR3 is CASSYSTLVVNTEAFF. DNA sequence: TGTGCCAGCAGTTACTCGACCTTAGTGGTGAACACTGAAGCTTTCTTT. This chain joins TRBV6-5 to TRBJ1-1, with the D gene not clear enough to name. The CDR3, cysteine through phenylalanine, is 16 amino acids long. Only the CDR3 region is kept as DNA, spanning 48 bases read in frame from base 1. The junction carries 11 bases between V and J, which are trimmed by 0 bases and 0 bases respectively. Sequences MNHEY (CDR1) and SVGAGI (CDR2) are obtained from the germline V gene.